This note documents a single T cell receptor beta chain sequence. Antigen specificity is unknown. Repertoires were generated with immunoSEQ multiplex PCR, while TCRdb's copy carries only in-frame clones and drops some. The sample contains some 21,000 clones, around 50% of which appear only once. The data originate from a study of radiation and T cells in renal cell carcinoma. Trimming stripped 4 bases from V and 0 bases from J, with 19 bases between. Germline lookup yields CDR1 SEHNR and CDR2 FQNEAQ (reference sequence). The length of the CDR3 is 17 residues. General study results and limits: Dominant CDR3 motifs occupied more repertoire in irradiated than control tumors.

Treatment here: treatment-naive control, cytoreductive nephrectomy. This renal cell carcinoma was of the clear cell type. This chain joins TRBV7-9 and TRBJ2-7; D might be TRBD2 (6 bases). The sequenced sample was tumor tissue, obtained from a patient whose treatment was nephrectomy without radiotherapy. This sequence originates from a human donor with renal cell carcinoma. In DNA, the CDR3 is TGTGCCAGCAGCTCTCATCTAGGCGGGGACTTCTCCTACGAGCAGTACTTC. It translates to CASSSHLGGDFSYEQYF.